This T cell receptor (beta chain) was documented in a study of regulatory T cells in long-lasting Graves disease. Trimming pared 7 bases from V and 4 bases from J, leaving 16 bases between. CDR1 is SQVTM, CDR2 ANQGSEA, per germline. There are 14 residues in the CDR3. The time point: newly diagnosed GD, antithyroid drugs for less than 3 months. RNA extracted from PBMCs served as the sequencing template. This clonotype was picked up a small number of times. CDR3 regions were amplified by Arm-PCR using iRepertoire HTBI primers to build TCR beta libraries. TCRdb reprocessed the multiplex PCR reads via MiXCR and lists one record per CDR3 protein. Here the sample spans around 480,000 distinct CDR3 sequences, 15% to 20% being singletons. The same specimen was also included in a second study, on T cells in Graves' hyperthyroidism and ophthalmopathy. Per that paper: The primer set for the first-round RT-PCR of the TCR CDR3 was HTBI.

The sequencing used peripheral blood mononuclear cells (PBMCs), collected at new diagnosis, from a patient treated with antithyroid drugs. The chain recombines TRBV29-1 with TRBJ2-2, with D perhaps matching TRBD2 (6 bases). This sequence was found in a man aged 40-55 years with Graves disease. The CDR3 sequence: CSAKGGLGTGELFF. The CDR3 nucleotides are TGCAGCGCGAAAGGAGGGTTGGGCACCGGGGAGCTGTTTTTT.